This TCR beta chain was profiled in a study of blood T cells in healthy people across ages. Study findings and constraints: Not knowing donor CMV status may have confounded expanded clonotype changes. PBMCs were not sorted, which prevented a conclusive comparison of naive versus antigen-experienced cells. Age brought a roughly linear fall in TCR beta diversity measured per million T cells.

Worth noting for this clonotype: What it binds is not known.

CDR3 length equals 15 residues. Germline V CDR1 and CDR2: MGHRA, YSYEKL. V gave up 0 bases and J gave up 4 bases; unmatched junction bases: 4. The authors ran a second PCR of about 7 to 11 cycles using a sample-barcoded 5' primer and a J-beta primer mix. TCRdb re-derived calls from the 5' RACE reads in MiXCR, one entry per CDR3 protein. Here the sample spans fewer than 800,000 distinct CDR3 sequences, approximately 30% being singletons. The study recruited healthy Caucasian donors from Russia who were aged about 6 to 95. This chain joins TRBV4-1 and TRBJ2-5, with TRBD1 matching 8 bases. This TCR came from a woman over 75 in good health. Sequencing was carried out using blood. CDR3 in amino acids: CASSQDGTGGETQYF. The CDR3 DNA reads TGCGCCAGCAGCCAAGATGGTACAGGGGGAGAGACCCAGTACTTC.